These 24 T cell receptor beta chains came from one sample sequenced in a study of shared clonotypes between healthy human individuals. Clones were read by immunoSEQ multiplex PCR, and TCRdb kept only the in-frame ones, dropping some. The top ten hold approximately 0.37% of the sample, which has 2 million to 2.5 million clones, approximately 94% seen once. The sample taken for sequencing was naive CD4+ T cells from PBMCs. Subset denoted: CD45RA+ positively selected. The receptors here all came from a man aged 18 to 29 in good health. Some clones in this sample may be carry-over from other donors' samples.

In regard to this clone: The junction differs from germline at one of its ends, possibly a read error. The gene calls are TRBV11-2 and TRBJ2-7; D gene uncertain. This CDR3 spans 11 amino acids. Germline V gene sequence: CDR1 SGHAT, CDR2 FQNNGV. CDR3 sequence reads: CASSSSHEQYF. In DNA, the CDR3 is TGTGCCAGCAGCTCCTCCCACGAGCAGTACTTC.

The chain has TRBV5-1 and TRBJ2-7, with 10 bases lining up with TRBD2. The V gene's germline CDR1 is SGHRS and CDR2 YFSETQ. V lost 6 bases to trimming and J lost 5 bases; unmatched junction nucleotides: 5. CDR3 length: 13 amino acids. For the CDR3, the DNA is TGCGCCAGCAATCTAGCGGGAGCAAACGAGCAGTACTTC. This sequence encodes CASNLAGANEQYF.

V and J are TRBV6-4 and TRBJ2-7; TRBD2 agrees at 9 bases. V lost 5 bases, J lost 4 bases, and 6 bases stayed unmatched. This CDR3 region has 14 residues. CDR1 is MRHNA, CDR2 SNTAGT, per germline. Written as DNA, the CDR3 is TGTGCCAGCAGTAGAGCGGGAGGAGAATACGAGCAGTACTTC. Translation: CASSRAGGEYEQYF.

This chain connects TRBV23-1 to TRBJ2-4; D unclear. TRBV23-1 is recorded as an ORF, its role being uncertain. This CDR3 is built from 16 residues. V dropped 2 bases and J dropped 0 bases, with 11 bases sitting between them. In nucleotides, the CDR3 is TGCGCCAGCAGTCAACCCCCCCTAGGAGCCAAAAACATTCAGTACTTC. It encodes CASSQPPLGAKNIQYF.

This chain links TRBV28 with TRBJ1-4, with TRBD1 identical over 10 bases. Germline CDR1 and CDR2: MDHEN and SYDVKM. The CDR3 consists of 15 residues. J lost 10 bases, V lost 4 bases, and 9 bases had no gene match. This CDR3 reads CASSSPGTGERKLFF. CDR3 nucleotide sequence: TGTGCCAGCAGTTCCCCTGGGACAGGGGAACGAAAACTGTTTTTT.

The V and J genes are TRBV5-1 and TRBJ2-1, with TRBD1 identical over 8 bases. Trimming removed 0 bases from V and 4 bases from J; junction bases left unmatched: 12. The CDR3 is 18 amino acids. The V gene's germline CDR1 is SGHRS and CDR2 YFSETQ. The CDR3 coding sequence is TGCGCCAGCAGCTTGGGAGGGGGACAGGCTTATATGTACAATGAGCAGTTCTTC. Protein product: CASSLGGGQAYMYNEQFF.

The genes are TRBV7-7 and TRBJ2-5, with D possibly being TRBD2 (7 bases). Germline V lookup: CDR1 SSHAT, CDR2 FNYEAQ (reference sequence). The CDR3 length is 15 residues. The V end was cut by 3 bases, the J end by 5 bases, with 16 bases between. The CDR3 DNA reads TGTGCCAGCAGCTTCCAAGGGGGAGGGCTTGAGACCCAGTACTTC. It encodes CASSFQGGGLETQYF.

The rearrangement joins TRBV28 to TRBJ2-2; perhaps TRBD2 as D (5 bases). Trimming cost V 1 base and J 2 bases, with 11 bases left between them. In germline, CDR1 is MDHEN, CDR2 SYDVKM. The CDR3 has 16 amino acids. The CDR3 region is CASSLFPGLNTGELFF. The CDR3 nucleotides are TGTGCCAGCAGTTTATTCCCTGGACTCAACACCGGGGAGCTGTTTTTT.

The V and J genes are TRBV2 and TRBJ2-2; D remains ambiguous. CDR3 length equals 15 residues. Germline CDR1 and CDR2: SNHLY and FYNNEI. With 6 bases removed from V and 1 base from J, the gap between germline ends came to 12 bases. The CDR3: CASRGTGLNTGELFF. CDR3 bases: TGTGCCAGCAGAGGAACGGGTCTGAACACCGGGGAGCTGTTTTTT.

The V and J genes are TRBV4-3 and TRBJ1-2, with 7 bases that match TRBD1. The CDR3 loop spans 14 amino acids. Looked up from germline, CDR1 is LGHNA and CDR2 is YSLEER. The V segment lost 5 bases and the J segment 2 bases; nucleotides outside the gene matches: 5. The CDR3 DNA is TGCGCCAGCAGCAAAAGACAGGGAAACTATGGCTACACCTTC. It translates to CASSKRQGNYGYTF.

V and J are TRBV29-1 and TRBJ2-1; TRBD2 agrees at 8 bases. Per the germline V gene, CDR1 is SQVTM and CDR2 is ANQGSEA. The CDR3 spans 14 residues. V lost 7 bases, J lost 7 bases, and 12 bases stayed unmatched. The CDR3 nucleotides are TGCAGCGCCGTAGGCCTAGCGGGTAAGAATGAGCAGTTCTTC. Residues: CSAVGLAGKNEQFF.

The chain employs TRBV4-2 and TRBJ2-7; 8 bases map to TRBD2. The CDR3 spans 14 residues. V lost 4 bases, J lost 4 bases, and 6 bases stayed unmatched. From germline, CDR1 is LGHNA and CDR2 YNFKEQ. The CDR3, as DNA: TGTGCCAGCAGCCTCGGACTAGCCGGATACGAGCAGTACTTC. This codes for CASSLGLAGYEQYF.

The V and J genes are TRBV6-5 and TRBJ1-1, with 8 bases aligning to TRBD1. This CDR3 has 14 residues. Unmatched junction bases numbered 8, after V lost 6 bases and J lost 5 bases. CDR1 is MNHEY and CDR2 is SVGAGI in the germline V gene. CDR3 nucleotides: TGTGCCAGCAGACTCCGACAGGGGATTACTGAAGCTTTCTTT. Amino acids: CASRLRQGITEAFF.

This chain links TRBV27 with TRBJ2-7, with D tentatively TRBD2 (6 bases). The CDR3 loop spans 16 amino acids. Germline V lookup: CDR1 MNHEY, CDR2 SMNVEV (reference sequence). V lost 5 bases, J lost 0 bases, and 17 bases lay in between. This CDR3 reads CASSPLGAGNSYEQYF. The CDR3 DNA is TGTGCCAGCAGTCCCCTAGGGGCGGGGAACTCCTACGAGCAGTACTTC.

This clone has just one count. The chain employs TRBV11-2 and TRBJ2-7; no clear D gene. From germline, CDR1 is SGHAT and CDR2 FQNNGV. V lost 1 base and J 0 bases, leaving 13 bases between the germline ends. CDR3 length equals 16 residues. In DNA form, the CDR3 reads TGTGCCAGCAGCTTAGGAGTTATGGGCAGCTCCTACGAGCAGTACTTC. Protein: CASSLGVMGSSYEQYF.

This chain connects TRBV6-4 to TRBJ2-6; D gene unclear. The germline gives CDR1 MRHNA, CDR2 SNTAGT. The V and J ends lost 2 bases and 15 bases respectively, with 8 bases between them. The CDR3 consists of 11 residues. CDR3 bases: TGTGCCAGCAGTGACCCTGGGCCCCTGACTTTC. This gives the protein CASSDPGPLTF.

The CDR3 DNA reads TGTGCCAGCAGCCCCGGGGGGGGGAGGTATTACACCATATATTTT. Amino acid sequence: CASSPGGGRYYTIYF. This chain uses TRBV6-1 with TRBJ1-3; the D gene is possibly TRBD1 (5 bases). This CDR3 has 15 amino acids. Germline V gene sequence: CDR1 MNHNS, CDR2 SASEGT. The ends were cut back, 6 bases at V and 8 bases at J, with 20 bases in the middle.

The rearrangement links TRBV10-3 to TRBJ2-2; a weak D match, TRBD1 (5 bases). The CDR3 has 13 amino acids. V was trimmed by 7 bases and J by 7 bases, leaving 13 bases between them. Germline CDR1 and CDR2: ENHRY and SYGVKD. The CDR3 DNA follows: TGTGCCATCACCCCAGGGTTGATCGGGGAGCTGTTTTTT. This gives the protein CAITPGLIGELFF.

This clone is a singleton in its sample. The chain combines TRBV7-2 with TRBJ1-1; D is undetermined. The V and J ends lost 1 base and 11 bases respectively, with 11 bases between them. Germline V CDR1 and CDR2: SGHTA, FQGNSA. The CDR3 runs to 12 residues. Here the CDR3 reads CASSLGQVRAFF. For the CDR3, the DNA is TGTGCCAGCAGCTTAGGGCAAGTTAGGGCTTTCTTT.

The chain couples TRBV7-2 to TRBJ2-5, with TRBD1 matching 10 bases. This CDR3 contains 14 residues. Germline lookup yields CDR1 SGHTA and CDR2 FQGNSA. The trim removed 5 bases at V and 2 bases at J, leaving 2 bases unmatched. This CDR3 is CASSMDRGQETQYF. The DNA for the CDR3 is TGTGCCAGCAGCATGGACAGGGGGCAAGAGACCCAGTACTTC.

The rearrangement uses TRBV7-3 and TRBJ2-1, with 13 bases aligning to TRBD2. Germline CDR1 SGHTA, CDR2 FQGTGA. This CDR3 region has 15 residues. V lost 5 bases, J lost 12 bases, and 10 bases stayed unmatched. In nucleotides, the CDR3 is TGTGCCAGCAGCCTGGGGACTAGCGGGACCCTGGTGCAGTTCTTC. The encoded protein is CASSLGTSGTLVQFF.

This sequence joins TRBV28 and TRBJ2-4, with TRBD1 matching 8 bases. This CDR3 has 15 amino acids. Germline lookup yields CDR1 MDHEN and CDR2 SYDVKM. J gave up 1 base and V 8 bases, and 7 bases lay outside the gene matches. CDR3: CASHPNRGAKNIQYF. The CDR3 nucleotides are TGTGCCAGCCACCCCAACAGGGGGGCCAAAAACATTCAGTACTTC.

J is TRBJ2-7 and V is TRBV28; TRBD1 aligns across 10 bases. The germline V gene encodes CDR1 MDHEN and CDR2 SYDVKM. The CDR3 consists of 15 residues. J was trimmed by 2 bases and V by 6 bases; bases with no gene match: 7. In DNA, the CDR3 is TGTGCCAGCAGCTTCTCCGGGACAGGGGCCTACGAGCAGTACTTC. It specifies CASSFSGTGAYEQYF.

The chain couples TRBV5-4 to TRBJ2-5; 9 nucleotides agree with TRBD1. Trimming removed 1 base from V and 6 bases from J; junction bases left unmatched: 4. The germline CDR1 and CDR2 sequences are SGHNT and YYREEE (reference sequence). The CDR3 is 14 amino acids. The chain's CDR3 is CASSLTGGAKTQYF. The CDR3 region has the DNA TGTGCCAGCAGCTTGACAGGGGGCGCAAAGACCCAGTACTTC.